One and the same sample provided the 17 T cell receptor beta chains below, sequenced in a study of cytomegalovirus exposure and HLA in healthy donors. The PCR made use of 60 Vbeta and 13 Jbeta primers. The protocol was immunoSEQ multiplex PCR, while the TCRdb copy is restricted to in-frame clones and leaves out a portion. The sample holds around 150,000 clones, approximately 80% seen once. Source material: PBMCs. These receptors were taken from a man aged 45-65 years in good health and CMV-seronegative.

The rearrangement links TRBV5-1 to TRBJ2-5; the D is unclear. CDR1 SGHRS and CDR2 YFSETQ come from the germline V gene. This CDR3 region has 14 residues. Trimming took off 0 bases at V and 2 bases at J, with 8 bases between the two ends. The CDR3 sequence: CASSLESLQETQYF. The CDR3 DNA reads TGCGCCAGCAGCTTGGAGTCCCTACAAGAGACCCAGTACTTC.

The J gene is TRBJ1-2, the V gene TRBV7-9; 12 nucleotides line up with TRBD1. The CDR3 is made up of 16 amino acids. After removal of 5 bases from V and 3 bases from J, the junction contained 7 bases not matched to a gene. The germline CDR1 and CDR2 sequences are SEHNR and FQNEAQ (reference sequence). The CDR3 sequence: CASSIGTGGDDYGYTF. CDR3 sequence (DNA): TGTGCCAGCAGCATCGGGACAGGGGGCGATGACTATGGCTACACCTTC. The variable domain in full, completed from reference TRBV7-9 and TRBJ1-2, reads DTGVSQNPRHKITKRGQNVTFRCDPISEHNRLYWYRQTLGQGPEFLTYFQNEAQLEKSRLLSDRFSAERPKGSFSTLEIQRTEQGDSAMYLCASSIGTGGDDYGYTFGSGTRLTVV.

The gene calls are TRBV28 and TRBJ2-3; TRBD1 agrees at 7 bases. This CDR3 has 12 amino acids. J gave up 2 bases and V 10 bases, and 3 bases lay outside the gene matches. Germline V gene lookup returns CDR1 MDHEN and CDR2 SYDVKM. The DNA of the CDR3 is TGTGCCATCGGACAGGCCACAGATACGCAGTATTTT. As protein: CAIGQATDTQYF.

The rearrangement joins TRBV29-1 to TRBJ1-2; D not certain. CDR1 is SQVTM and CDR2 is ANQGSEA in the germline V gene. V was pared by 6 bases and J by 2 bases, with 22 bases between. The CDR3 runs 16 residues. DNA for the CDR3: TGCAGCGTCGCCCCTAAAGGGAGTCTAACCAACTATGGCTACACCTTC. This translates into CSVAPKGSLTNYGYTF.

Of note for this clone: Other DNA sequences in this sample translate to the same CDR3. This chain connects TRBV19 to TRBJ2-7, with a possible D match to TRBD1 (6 bases). Trimming removed 5 bases at V and 6 bases at J, with 17 bases between. From germline, CDR1 is LNHDA and CDR2 SQIVND (reference sequence). This CDR3 contains 14 residues. Here the CDR3 DNA reads TGTGCCAGTAGTCTTCGGGACACTTCTCGCGAGCAGTACTTC. This gives the protein CASSLRDTSREQYF.

This sequence joins TRBV19 and TRBJ1-1; D is ambiguous. The CDR3 runs to 13 residues. Trimming took 6 bases from V and 5 from J, leaving 13 bases between them. The germline gives CDR1 LNHDA, CDR2 SQIVND (reference sequence). The CDR3 here is CASSGRVGTEAFF. CDR3 nucleotides: TGTGCCAGTAGCGGGAGGGTAGGGACTGAAGCTTTCTTT.

The chain has TRBV15 and TRBJ2-5, with 10 bases lining up with TRBD2. Trimming at V came to 1 base and at J to 5 bases, leaving 4 bases not matched to a gene. Germline values: CDR1 LNHNV, CDR2 YYDKDF (reference sequence). The CDR3 extends over 15 amino acids. Here the CDR3 DNA reads TGTGCCACCAGCAGAGTACAGCGGGGGGGTGAGACCCAGTACTTC. This sequence encodes CATSRVQRGGETQYF.

This sequence joins TRBV15 and TRBJ2-1; TRBD2 might be the D (5 bases). The CDR3 sequence is 15 residues long. V gave up 4 bases and J gave up 2 bases, with 12 bases separating them. The germline CDR1 and CDR2 sequences are LNHNV and YYDKDF (reference sequence). CDR3 nucleotide sequence: TGTGCCACCAGCAAAGAGCGGAACCCCTACAATGAGCAGTTCTTC. Amino acid sequence: CATSKERNPYNEQFF.

The J gene is TRBJ1-6, the V gene TRBV30; 10 bases are shared with TRBD1. The CDR3 is 13 residues long. Germline V gene sequence: CDR1 GTSNPN, CDR2 SVGIG (reference sequence). Losses at the gene ends were 3 bases for V and 7 bases for J; bases not matched to a gene: 0. The CDR3 DNA reads TGTGCCTGGAGGGACAGGGGGAATTCACCCCTCCACTTT. This gives the protein CAWRDRGNSPLHF.

The rearrangement joins TRBV19 to TRBJ2-1, with 8 bases matching TRBD2. There are 13 residues in the CDR3. V trimming: 5 bases; J trimming: 9 bases; junction bases outside the gene matches: 6. CDR1 and CDR2 from the germline V gene are LNHDA and SQIVND (reference sequence). DNA of the CDR3: TGTGCCAGTAGTGAAGCGGGAGTTGGTGAGCAGTTCTTC. It codes for CASSEAGVGEQFF. Filled out from reference TRBV19 and TRBJ2-1, the complete variable domain reads DGGITQSPKYLFRKEGQNVTLSCEQNLNHDAMYWYRQDPGQGLRLIYYSQIVNDFQKGDIAEGYSVSREKKESFPLTVTSAQKNPTAFYLCASSEAGVGEQFFGPGTRLTVL.

The chain joins TRBV18 to TRBJ1-1; 7 bases are shared with TRBD1. With 0 bases clipped from V and 8 bases from J, the junction kept 3 bases outside the gene matches. The length of the CDR3 is 13 residues. Germline CDR1 KGHSH, CDR2 LQKENI. The DNA for the CDR3 is TGTGCCAGCTCACCACCTTCCAGGGGGGAAGCTTTCTTT. It is translated as CASSPPSRGEAFF.

The rearrangement uses TRBV5-4 and TRBJ2-7, with 9 bases that match TRBD1. This CDR3 contains 15 residues. V dropped 0 bases and J dropped 7; count of bases not matched to a gene: 8. CDR1 is SGHNT, CDR2 YYREEE, per germline (reference sequence). The CDR3 reads CASSLEGTGLREQYF. The CDR3, as DNA: TGTGCCAGCAGCTTGGAAGGGACAGGGTTGAGGGAGCAGTACTTC.

The V call is TRBV28, the J call TRBJ1-1; TRBD1 agrees at 7 bases. Per germline, CDR1 MDHEN and CDR2 SYDVKM. V shed 5 bases, J shed 3 bases, and the junction held 6 bases outside the gene matches. The CDR3 extends over 14 amino acids. The CDR3 here is CASSKTGLDTEAFF. In nucleotides, the CDR3 is TGTGCCAGCAGTAAGACAGGGCTGGACACTGAAGCTTTCTTT.

The V gene is TRBV15, the J gene TRBJ2-1; 8 bases match TRBD2. The CDR3 is 18 residues long. After removal of 2 bases from V and 0 bases from J, the junction contained 9 bases not matched to a gene. The germline V gene has CDR1 LNHNV and CDR2 YYDKDF (reference sequence). CDR3 DNA sequence: TGTGCCACCAGCAGACTAAGATTCGGGACTAGCTCCTACAATGAGCAGTTCTTC. Protein sequence: CATSRLRFGTSSYNEQFF.

The chain links TRBV7-2 to TRBJ1-1; D is uncertain. The CDR3 extends over 14 amino acids. V dropped 2 bases and J dropped 8 bases, with 15 bases sitting between them. CDR1 is SGHTA and CDR2 is FQGNSA in the germline V gene. CDR3 nucleotides: TGTGCCAGCAGCTTAAACACGGGAACGGCCGAAGCTTTCTTT. This sequence encodes CASSLNTGTAEAFF.

This clone was observed a few times. The chain links TRBV5-6 to TRBJ2-1, with D possibly TRBD2 on 6 matching bases. The CDR3 spans 15 residues. The V and J ends lost 2 bases and 4 bases respectively, with 13 bases between them. Germline V gives CDR1 SGHDT, CDR2 YYEEEE. The CDR3 sequence is CASSLGGAGYNEQFF. In nucleotides, the CDR3 is TGTGCCAGCAGCTTAGGAGGGGCAGGGTACAATGAGCAGTTCTTC. Together with reference TRBV5-6 and TRBJ2-1, the CDR3 gives the full variable domain: DAGVTQSPTHLIKTRGQQVTLRCSPKSGHDTVSWYQQALGQGPQFIFQYYEEEERQRGNFPDRFSGHQFPNYSSELNVNALLLGDSALYLCASSLGGAGYNEQFFGPGTRLTVL.

The chain combines TRBV15 with TRBJ1-2; tentative D call: TRBD1 (5 bases). The germline CDR1 and CDR2 sequences are LNHNV and YYDKDF (reference sequence). This CDR3 has 14 residues. Trimming removed 1 base at V and 2 bases at J, with 8 bases between. Written as DNA, the CDR3 is TGTGCCACCAGCAGAGGGGGCTTCAACTATGGCTACACCTTC. Translating it yields CATSRGGFNYGYTF. Based on the CDR3 plus reference TRBV15 and TRBJ1-2, the full variable domain is DAMVIQNPRYQVTQFGKPVTLSCSQTLNHNVMYWYQQKSSQAPKLLFHYYDKDFNNEADTPDNFQSRRPNTSFCFLDIRSPGLGDTAMYLCATSRGGFNYGYTFGSGTRLTVV.